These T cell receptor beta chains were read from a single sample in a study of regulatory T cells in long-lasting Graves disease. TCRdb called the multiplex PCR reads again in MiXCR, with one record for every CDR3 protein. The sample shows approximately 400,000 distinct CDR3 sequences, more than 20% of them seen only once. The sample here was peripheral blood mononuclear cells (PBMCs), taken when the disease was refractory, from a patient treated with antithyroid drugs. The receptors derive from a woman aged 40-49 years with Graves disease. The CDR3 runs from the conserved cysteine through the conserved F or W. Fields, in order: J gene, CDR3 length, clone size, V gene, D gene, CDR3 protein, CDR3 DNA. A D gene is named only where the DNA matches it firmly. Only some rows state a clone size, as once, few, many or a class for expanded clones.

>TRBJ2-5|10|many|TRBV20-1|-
CSAKRETQYF
TGCAGTGCTAAGCGAGAGACCCAGTACTTC
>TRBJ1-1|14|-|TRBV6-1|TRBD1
CASTLFTGGTEAFF
TGTGCCAGCACCCTCTTTACAGGGGGCACTGAAGCTTTCTTT
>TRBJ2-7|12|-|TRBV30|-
CAWAGQNYEQYF
TGTGCCTGGGCCGGGCAGAACTACGAGCAGTACTTC
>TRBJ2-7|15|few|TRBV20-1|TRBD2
CSASLAGDTNYEQYF
TGCAGTGCTTCTCTAGCGGGGGACACCAACTACGAGCAGTACTTC
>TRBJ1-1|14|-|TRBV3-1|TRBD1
CASSHLSGTGEAFF
TGTGCCAGCAGCCATCTATCCGGGACAGGGGAAGCTTTCTTT
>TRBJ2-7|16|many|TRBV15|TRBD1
CATSIRDRGVTDEQYF
TGTGCCACCAGTATCCGGGACAGGGGGGTTACGGACGAGCAGTACTTC
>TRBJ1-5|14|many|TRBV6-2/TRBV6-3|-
CASGRGYSNQPQHF
TGTGCCAGCGGCAGGGGTTATAGCAATCAGCCCCAGCATTTT
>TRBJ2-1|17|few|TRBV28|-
CASTRQRFQSSYNEQFF
TGTGCCAGCACCAGACAGCGGTTCCAGAGCTCCTACAATGAGCAGTTCTTC
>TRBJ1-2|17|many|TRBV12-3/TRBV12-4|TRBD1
CASSFPPRSGQFYGYTF
TGTGCCAGCAGTTTCCCCCCACGGTCGGGACAGTTCTATGGCTACACCTTC
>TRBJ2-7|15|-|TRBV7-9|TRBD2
CASSLGGGPGYEQYF
TGTGCCAGCAGCTTGGGGGGAGGGCCCGGCTACGAGCAGTACTTC
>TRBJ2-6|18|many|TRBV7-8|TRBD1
CASSRPGTGGNGANVLTF
TGTGCCAGCAGCCGTCCCGGGACAGGGGGAAATGGGGCCAACGTCCTGACTTTC
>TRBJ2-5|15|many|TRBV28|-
CASSRDSLQRETQYF
TGTGCCAGCAGCCGAGACAGCCTCCAGCGAGAGACCCAGTACTTC
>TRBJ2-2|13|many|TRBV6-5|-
CASSYLVGGELFF
TGTGCCAGCAGTTACTTAGTGGGCGGGGAGCTGTTTTTT
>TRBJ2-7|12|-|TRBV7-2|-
CASSLVPFEQYF
TGTGCCAGCAGCTTAGTGCCCTTCGAGCAGTACTTC
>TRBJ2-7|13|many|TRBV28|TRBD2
CATNGGSNHEQYF
TGTGCCACCAACGGCGGGAGTAATCACGAGCAGTACTTC
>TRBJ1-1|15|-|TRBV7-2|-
CASSSAPGLITEAFF
TGTGCCAGCAGCTCCGCCCCGGGGTTGATCACTGAAGCTTTCTTT
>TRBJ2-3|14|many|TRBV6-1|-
CASSQTSFAGTQYF
TGTGCCAGCAGCCAAACGTCTTTCGCGGGTACGCAGTATTTT
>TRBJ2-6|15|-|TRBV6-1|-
CASSWRSSGANVLTF
TGTGCCAGCTCCTGGAGGAGCTCTGGGGCCAACGTCCTGACTTTC
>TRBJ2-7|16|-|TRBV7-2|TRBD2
CASSLGGTSGTYEQYF
TGTGCCAGCAGCTTAGGGGGGACTAGCGGGACCTACGAGCAGTACTTC
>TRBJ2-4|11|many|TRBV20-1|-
CSARPFDIQYF
TGCAGTGCTAGGCCCTTCGACATTCAGTACTTC
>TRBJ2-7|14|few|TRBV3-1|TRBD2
CASSQGLAIHEQYF
TGTGCCAGCAGCCAGGGACTAGCTATCCACGAGCAGTACTTC
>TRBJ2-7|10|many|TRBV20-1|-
CSARMIEQYF
TGCAGTGCTAGAATGATCGAGCAGTACTTC
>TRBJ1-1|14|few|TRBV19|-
CASSRLGKGTEAFF
TGTGCCAGTAGCCGACTTGGGAAAGGGACTGAAGCTTTCTTT
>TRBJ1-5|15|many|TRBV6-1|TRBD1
CASSALTGVNQPQHF
TGTGCCAGCAGTGCCTTGACAGGGGTAAATCAGCCCCAGCATTTT
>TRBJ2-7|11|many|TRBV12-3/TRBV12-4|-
CASRNTYEQYF
TGTGCCAGCAGGAATACCTACGAGCAGTACTTC
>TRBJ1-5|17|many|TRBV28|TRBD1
CASSSDTGAPANQPQHF
TGTGCCAGCAGTTCCGATACAGGGGCGCCGGCCAATCAGCCCCAGCATTTT
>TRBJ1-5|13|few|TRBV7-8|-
CASSLGWPPPQHF
TGTGCCAGCAGCTTAGGGTGGCCACCACCCCAGCATTTT
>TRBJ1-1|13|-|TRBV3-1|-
CASSQAWNTEAFF
TGTGCCAGCAGCCAAGCTTGGAACACTGAAGCTTTCTTT
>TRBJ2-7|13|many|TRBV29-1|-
CSVRIVGFHEQYF
TGCAGCGTGCGCATCGTCGGTTTTCACGAGCAGTACTTC
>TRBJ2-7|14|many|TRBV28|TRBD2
CASSGTSGSYEQYF
TGTGCCAGCTCCGGGACTAGCGGATCCTACGAGCAGTACTTC
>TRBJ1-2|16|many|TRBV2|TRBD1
CASSGQGKKTNYGYTF
TGTGCCAGCAGTGGACAGGGCAAAAAAACTAACTATGGCTACACCTTC
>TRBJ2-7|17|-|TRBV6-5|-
CASSLSSRGLSSYEQYF
TGTGCCAGCAGTTTATCAAGCAGGGGACTTAGCTCCTACGAGCAGTACTTC
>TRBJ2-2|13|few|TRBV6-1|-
CASSDGNTGELFF
TGTGCCAGCAGCGATGGGAACACCGGGGAGCTGTTTTTT
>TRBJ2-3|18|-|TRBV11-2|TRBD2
CASSHLFAVGGAGDTQYF
TGTGCCAGCAGCCATCTTTTTGCGGTGGGAGGGGCAGGGGATACGCAGTATTTT
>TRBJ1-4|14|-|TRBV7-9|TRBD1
CASSRGQGLEKLFF
TGTGCCAGCAGCCGTGGACAGGGGCTCGAAAAACTGTTTTTT
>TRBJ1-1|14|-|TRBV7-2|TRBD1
CASSSYTGGTEAFF
TGTGCCAGCAGCTCCTATACAGGGGGCACTGAAGCTTTCTTT
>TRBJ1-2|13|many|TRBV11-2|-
CASSFGTGDGYTF
TGTGCCAGCAGCTTCGGGACCGGAGATGGCTACACCTTC
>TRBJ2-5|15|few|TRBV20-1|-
CSARVGGEGFETQYF
TGCAGTGCTAGAGTGGGGGGAGAGGGGTTTGAGACCCAGTACTTC
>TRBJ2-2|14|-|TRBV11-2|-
CTSSTSRNTGELFF
TGTACCAGCAGTACATCTAGGAACACCGGGGAGCTGTTTTTT
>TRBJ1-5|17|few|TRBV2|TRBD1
CASSEAGGQGAGQPQHF
TGTGCCAGCAGCGAAGCGGGGGGACAGGGGGCAGGACAGCCCCAGCATTTT
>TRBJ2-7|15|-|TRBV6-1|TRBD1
CASSQTGQGSAEQYF
TGTGCCAGCAGCCAGACGGGACAGGGTTCCGCCGAGCAGTACTTC
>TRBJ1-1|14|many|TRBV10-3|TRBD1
CASASGTGATEAFF
TGTGCCAGCGCATCCGGGACAGGGGCCACTGAAGCTTTCTTT
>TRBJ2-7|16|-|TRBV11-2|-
CASSHSGVLFTYEQYF
TGTGCCAGCAGCCACTCAGGGGTCCTATTTACCTACGAGCAGTACTTC
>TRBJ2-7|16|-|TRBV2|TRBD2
CASSPGGTSGIYEQYF
TGTGCCAGCAGTCCAGGGGGGACTAGCGGGATCTACGAGCAGTACTTC
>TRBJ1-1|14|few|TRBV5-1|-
CASSQTETAVGAFF
TGCGCCAGCAGCCAGACCGAGACAGCGGTTGGTGCTTTCTTT